What follows describes a single T cell receptor beta chain. Its specificity is unknown. Peripheral blood was drawn, roughly 10 milliliters per donor. Researchers report isolating at least 7 million PBMCs per sample. CDR1 and CDR2 (germline): ENHRY, SYGVKD. V shed 5 bases and J 4 bases; nucleotides not matched to a gene: 6. There are 15 residues in the CDR3. The data were taken from a study of blood T cells in healthy people across ages. The study's findings and limits: Per million T cells, TCR beta diversity dropped about linearly as age rose.

PCR was performed a second time for roughly 7 to 11 cycles using a sample-barcoded 5' primer and a J-beta primer mix. Each cDNA was tagged by a template-switch adaptor containing 12 random nucleotides. MiXCR, applied by TCRdb to the 5' RACE reads, yields one record per CDR3 protein. The sample contains about 1.4 million distinct CDR3 sequences, 59% of which appear only once. Sequencing was done on a sample of blood. This sequence originates from a man between 18 and 35 years old in good health. The chain couples TRBV10-3 to TRBJ2-7; the match to TRBD1 covers 12 bases. The CDR3 bases are TGTGCCATCAGTTTGGGGACAGGGGGCTCGTACGAGCAGTACTTC. Protein: CAISLGTGGSYEQYF.